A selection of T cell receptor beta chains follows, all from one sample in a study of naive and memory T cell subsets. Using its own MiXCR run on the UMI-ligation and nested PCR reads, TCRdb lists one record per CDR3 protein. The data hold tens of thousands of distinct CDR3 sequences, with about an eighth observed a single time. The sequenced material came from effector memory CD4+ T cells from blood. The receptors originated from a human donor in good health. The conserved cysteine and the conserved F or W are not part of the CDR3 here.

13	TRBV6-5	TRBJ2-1	ASSPPSVGWDEQF
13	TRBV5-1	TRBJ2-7	ASSLAGTGSHEQY
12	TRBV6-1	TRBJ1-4	ASKVGQGVEKLF
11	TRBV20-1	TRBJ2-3	SASRRVGDTQY
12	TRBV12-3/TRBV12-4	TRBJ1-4	ASSYRGRDEKLF
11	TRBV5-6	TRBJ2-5	ASSFEAGETQY
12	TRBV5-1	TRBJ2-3	ASSLESEGDTQY
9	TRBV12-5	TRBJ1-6	ASGLASPLH
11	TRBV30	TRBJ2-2	AWGGSGTGELF
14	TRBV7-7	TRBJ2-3	ASSLCGGPGTGTQY
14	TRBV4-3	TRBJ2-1	ASSQEGTSGRDEQF
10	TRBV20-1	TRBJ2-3	SASGETDTQY
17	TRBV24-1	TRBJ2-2	ATSLFDTPGTTNTGELF
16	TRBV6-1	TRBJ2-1	ASSEPGLGQPQVGEQF
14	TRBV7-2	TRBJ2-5	ASSLRGSGSSETQY
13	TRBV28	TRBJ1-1	ASSSTARGRTEAF
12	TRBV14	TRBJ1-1	ASSRTVVGAEAF
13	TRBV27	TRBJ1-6	ASRSLGAGNSPLH
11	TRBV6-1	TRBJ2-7	ASIHGGSYEQY
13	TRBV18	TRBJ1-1	ASSPPGLARTEAF
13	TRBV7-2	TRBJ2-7	ASSFTSGVSYEQY
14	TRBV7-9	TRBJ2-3	ASSSWTSGDTDTQY
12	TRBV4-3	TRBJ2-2	ASSQGPNTGELF
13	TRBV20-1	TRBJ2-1	SADIGGQGKNEQF
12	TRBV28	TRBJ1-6	ASSSQGYNSPLH
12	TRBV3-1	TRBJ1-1	ASSRGTLNTEAF
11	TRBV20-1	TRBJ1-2	SARDRANYGYT
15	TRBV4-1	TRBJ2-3	ASSQAGGRDSTDTQY
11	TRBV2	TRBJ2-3	ASSAPLVDTQY
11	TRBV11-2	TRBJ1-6	ASTLEPYSPLH
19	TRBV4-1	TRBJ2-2	ASSQDLTSGTTLYNTGELF
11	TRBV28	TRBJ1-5	ASGLEGNQPQH
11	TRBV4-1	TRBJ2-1	ASSQVNPYEQF
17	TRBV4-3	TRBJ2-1	ASSQDYPSGRRGYNEQF
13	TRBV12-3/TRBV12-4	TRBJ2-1	ASRQTGVFYNEQF
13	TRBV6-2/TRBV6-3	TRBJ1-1	ASSPRTGLNTEAF
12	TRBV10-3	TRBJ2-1	AISVGSLKNEQF
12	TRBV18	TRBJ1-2	ASSPRQGESGYT
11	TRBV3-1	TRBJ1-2	ASSRGAAKGYT
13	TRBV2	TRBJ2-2	ASSPGHSNTGELF